A single sample gave rise to the 10 T cell receptor beta chains below, sequenced in a study of shared clonotypes between healthy human individuals. Sequenced by immunoSEQ multiplex PCR; TCRdb stores in-frame clones only, minus some. The table includes 800,000 to 1,200,000 clones, approximately 80% detected once. The sample taken for sequencing was memory CD4+ T cells from PBMCs. Subset described: CD45RA-negative fraction. The receptors were gathered from a man between 18 and 35 years old in good health. Some clones in this sample may be carry-over from other donors' samples.

The V gene is TRBV6-1, the J gene TRBJ2-5, with unresolved D. V gave up 10 bases and J gave up 3 bases, with 9 bases separating them. This CDR3 has 11 residues. Germline CDR1 reads MNHNS; CDR2 reads SASEGT. The chain's CDR3 is CATRAEETQYF. The CDR3 coding sequence is TGTGCCACTAGGGCGGAAGAGACCCAGTACTTC.

The chain is built from TRBV11-2 and TRBJ2-5, with D tentatively TRBD1 or TRBD2 (5 bases each). V was pared by 5 bases and J by 5 bases, with 24 bases between. This CDR3 has 17 residues. Germline CDR1 and CDR2: SGHAT and FQNNGV. The CDR3 sequence: CASSKKSTGLQAETQYF. The CDR3 coding sequence is TGTGCCAGCAGCAAGAAATCAACGGGGCTCCAGGCCGAGACCCAGTACTTC.

Here the CDR3 DNA reads TGTGCCAGCAGCTTAGAAGGGATTGGTACGCAGTATTTT. Translated: CASSLEGIGTQYF. This chain connects TRBV7-3 to TRBJ2-3; the D is unclear. Per germline, CDR1 SGHTA and CDR2 FQGTGA. Trimming shortened V by 2 bases and J by 8 bases, and 11 bases separated the two germline ends. The CDR3 loop spans 13 amino acids.

The rearrangement links TRBV7-2 to TRBJ2-3, with D maybe TRBD2 (7 bases). Germline loops: CDR1 SGHTA, CDR2 FQGNSA. Between the trimmed V and J ends, which lost 3 bases and 8 bases, there was a span of 9 bases. The length of the CDR3 is 12 residues. CDR3 residues: CASSFRGGTQYF. CDR3 nucleotide sequence: TGTGCCAGCAGCTTTAGGGGGGGTACGCAGTATTTT. The full variable domain, rest sourced from reference TRBV7-2 and TRBJ2-3, is GAGVSQSPSNKVTEKGKDVELRCDPISGHTALYWYRQSLGQGLEFLIYFQGNSAPDKSGLPSDRFSAERTGGSVSTLTIQRTQQEDSAVYLCASSFRGGTQYFGPGTRLTVL.

V is TRBV5-1 and J is TRBJ2-5; possible D gene TRBD1, 6 bases. Gene TRBJ2-7 matches the end of the DNA better, so the J call may be wrong. Per the germline V gene, CDR1 is SGHRS and CDR2 is YFSETQ. This CDR3 has 11 residues. DNA for the CDR3: TGCGCCAGCAGGGACAGCTACGAGCAGTACTTC. Amino acid sequence: CASRDSYEQYF.

This clone was recorded only once. J is TRBJ2-7 and V is TRBV6-1; D is tentatively TRBD1 or TRBD2 (5 bases each). V was shortened by 1 base and J by 7 bases, with 20 bases between the two germline ends. The CDR3 contains 16 residues. The V gene's germline CDR1 is MNHNS and CDR2 SASEGT. Here the CDR3 reads CASSEVGESFRREQYF. CDR3 nucleotide sequence: TGTGCCAGCAGTGAAGTAGGGGAGTCCTTTAGGCGAGAGCAGTACTTC.

This clone was detected once. CDR3 sequence (DNA): TGTGCCAGCAGCAGCTCACTAGCGACCGTCTACGAGCAGTACTTC. Its translation is CASSSSLATVYEQYF. The genes are TRBV21-1 and TRBJ2-7; the table's D call, TRBD2, has no DNA check behind it. TRBV21-1 is an annotated pseudogene. The CDR3 runs 15 residues.

Regarding this clone: One base away lies a much larger clone, so this may be a sequencing read error. The same CDR3 can be traced to other DNA sequences in this sample. The chain is built from TRBV6-1 and TRBJ1-2, with unresolved D. The CDR3 sequence is 12 residues long. The germline V and J ends were trimmed by 0 bases and 2 bases, with 1 base remaining between them. CDR1 is MNHNS, CDR2 SASEGT, per germline. Here the CDR3 DNA reads TGTGCCAGCAGTGAAGCAAACTATGGCTACACCTTC. Translating it yields CASSEANYGYTF.

This clone was seen a single time. The V and J genes are TRBV6-1 and TRBJ2-1; 9 nucleotides agree with TRBD1. Germline V lookup: CDR1 MNHNS, CDR2 SASEGT. V shed 4 bases, J shed 9 bases, and the junction held 13 bases outside the gene matches. The CDR3 covers 16 residues. The CDR3 DNA follows: TGTGCCAGCAGTGTCCGTGGGACAGGGAGATACGGTGAGCAGTTCTTC. Encoded protein: CASSVRGTGRYGEQFF.

The J gene is TRBJ2-1, the V gene TRBV28; D could derive from TRBD1 or TRBD2 (6 bases each). Germline V CDR1 and CDR2: MDHEN, SYDVKM. V was trimmed by 8 bases and J by 9 bases, leaving 32 bases between them. The length of the CDR3 is 18 residues. The CDR3 DNA is TGTGCCAGCGTATCTCGAGGGGGGCGAGACTATCTTCCGGGTGAGCAGTTCTTC. It translates to CASVSRGGRDYLPGEQFF.